Each of the 4 T cell receptor beta chains below was sequenced from the same sample in a study of cytomegalovirus exposure and HLA in healthy donors. The PCR made use of 60 Vbeta and 13 Jbeta primers. The repertoire was sequenced with immunoSEQ multiplex PCR; TCRdb's copy has only in-frame clones and lacks some. The top ten clones hold under 2% of a sample with a few hundred thousand clones, roughly 85% of them seen once. Source material: PBMCs. These receptors were collected from a man aged 18 to 35 in good health and CMV-seronegative.

The chain joins TRBV29-1 to TRBJ2-2; TRBD2 agrees at 16 bases. With V trimmed by 7 bases and J by 2 bases, 13 bases remained unmatched. The CDR3 totals 19 residues. CDR1 is SQVTM and CDR2 is ANQGSEA in the germline V gene. CDR3 nucleotide sequence: TGCAGCGCCGCGGGACTAGCGGGAGGGCCTTTCGTAAACACCGGGGAGCTGTTTTTT. Amino acid sequence: CSAAGLAGGPFVNTGELFF.

The V call is TRBV4-2, the J call TRBJ2-7, with 11 bases lining up with TRBD1. This CDR3 is built from 18 residues. Per the germline V gene, CDR1 is LGHNA and CDR2 is YNFKEQ. The V and J ends lost 1 base and 4 bases, in that order; junction bases with no gene match: 12. CDR3 sequence (DNA): TGTGCCAGCAGCCAAGTTATTGGGCCGGGACAGGGGGAGTACGAGCAGTACTTC. Translated: CASSQVIGPGQGEYEQYF.

V and J are TRBV19 and TRBJ2-7; 10 bases match TRBD1. Germline assignment: CDR1 LNHDA and CDR2 SQIVND (reference sequence). The V and J ends lost 5 bases and 5 bases, in that order; junction bases with no gene match: 12. This CDR3 contains 16 residues. The CDR3 sequence: CASSPFFLGQGDEQYF. Written as DNA, the CDR3 is TGTGCCAGTAGTCCCTTTTTTCTAGGACAGGGGGACGAGCAGTACTTC.

A single count supports this clone. The chain recombines TRBV19 with TRBJ2-2; D unresolved. Germline V lookup: CDR1 LNHDA, CDR2 SQIVND (reference sequence). Trimming stripped 9 bases from V and 7 bases from J, with 12 bases between. The CDR3 runs 12 residues. CDR3 residues: CASQPRLGELFF. The CDR3 coding sequence is TGTGCCAGCCAGCCAAGACTCGGGGAGCTGTTTTTT.